This TCR beta chain was recorded in a study of blood T cells in healthy people across ages. The study, taken as a whole, reports: Long-lived donors carried more naive CD4+ cells and greater diversity than aged donors. Calculation of diversity from one million T cells yielded estimates considered to be underestimates. As age increased, TCR beta diversity per million T cells fell in a roughly linear fashion.

A word on this clonotype: The antigen is undetermined.

Primers used in a second PCR of about 7 to 12 cycles were a sample-barcoded 5' primer and a J-beta primer mix. From the 5' RACE reads, TCRdb called clonotypes with MiXCR, one entry per CDR3 protein. The sample carries roughly 790,000 distinct CDR3 sequences, more than 40% recorded once. The clonotype originates from an older woman in good health. The specimen sequenced was blood.

In nucleotides, the CDR3 is TGTGCCAGCAGTGACTCTGGGGGCAATGAGCAGTACTTC. Encoded protein: CASSDSGGNEQYF. The chain recombines TRBV6-4 with TRBJ2-7, with a weak D call TRBD1 (6 bases). The length of the CDR3 is 13 residues. The germline V gene encodes CDR1 MRHNA and CDR2 SNTAGT. V was pared by 0 bases and J by 7 bases, with 10 bases between.